The 23 T cell receptor beta chains given below trace back to one sample, sequenced in a study of tumor-infiltrating lymphocytes in primary liver carcinoma. The investigators made TCR beta cDNA from approximately 0.5 ug total RNA, using a constant-region primer. It was through three nested multiplex PCR rounds of slightly modified ARM-PCR that TCR beta libraries arose. The two initial PCR rounds, around 10 cycles each, used TRBV1-TRBV30 forward and C-beta reverse primers. TCRdb used MiXCR to reprocess the multiplex PCR reads, holding one entry per CDR3 protein. The sample holds 100,000 to 150,000 distinct CDR3 sequences; 64% are singletons and the top ten take less than 10%. RNA and DNA were co-extracted from about 19-30 mg of unsorted bulk tissue. The specimen was liver tumor tissue from sampling region 3. Regarding subset: tumor region T3, left-lateral pole. The source of these receptors is a woman aged 60-70 years with primary liver carcinoma and hepatitis B virus infection.

The gene calls are TRBV20-1 and TRBJ2-5, with a tentative D call TRBD1 (7 bases). This CDR3 has 12 amino acids. Trimming shortened V by 3 bases and J by 7 bases, and 12 bases separated the two germline ends. From germline, CDR1 is DFQATT and CDR2 SNEGSKA (reference sequence). The CDR3 DNA reads TGCAGTGCTAGGGGACAGCGGGTGACCCAGTACTTC. The encoded protein is CSARGQRVTQYF.

Points on this clonotype: The junction departs from germline at one end; a sequencing error may be responsible. The chain joins TRBV11-2 to TRBJ2-2; TRBD2 matches at 7 bases. CDR1 is SGHAT, CDR2 FQNNGV, per germline. This CDR3 has 12 residues. The CDR3 protein is CASSFSGGGLFF. CDR3 nucleotide sequence: TGTGCCAGCAGCTTCTCGGGCGGGGGGCTGTTTTTT.

Details on this clonotype: No conserved phenylalanine or tryptophan is present at the end of the CDR3, so a read error is the likely explanation. V usage is TRBV7-3 and J usage is TRBJ2-1; 10 bases are a match to TRBD2. The V and J ends lost 5 bases and 6 bases, in that order; junction bases with no gene match: 7. The germline V gene has CDR1 SGHTA and CDR2 FQGTGA. The CDR3 runs 15 residues. This chain's CDR3 is CASSNLAGVSNEQFC. In nucleotides, the CDR3 is TGTGCCAGCAGCAATCTAGCGGGAGTTTCCAATGAGCAGTTCTGC.

This clonotype was detected once. At one of its ends the junction is not consistent with the germline gene, which may arise from a read error. This sequence joins TRBV5-4 and TRBJ1-1; D is uncertain. Germline values: CDR1 SGHNT, CDR2 YYREEE (reference sequence). CDR3 length: 16 residues. For the CDR3, the DNA is TGTGTCAGCAGCTTCGAGCTTGGGCGGGAGGACACTGAAGCTTTCTTT. Translated, it gives CVSSFELGREDTEAFF.

A word on this clonotype: A much bigger clone sits one base away, suggesting this may be a read error. The genes are TRBV7-9 and TRBJ1-2; 9 bases align to TRBD1. CDR1 and CDR2 from the germline V gene are SEHNR and FQNEAQ (reference sequence). CDR3 length equals 14 residues. DNA of the CDR3: TGTGCCAGCAGCTCATCCGGGACAGGGTTTGGCCACACCTTC. As protein: CASSSSGTGFGHTF.

This clonotype was seen only once. This likely comes from a read error, as the CDR3 has no conserved phenylalanine or tryptophan at its end. V gene TRBV11-2 combines with J gene TRBJ1-3, with D unclear. Germline V gene lookup returns CDR1 SGHAT and CDR2 FQNNGV. Trimming stripped 5 bases from V and 0 bases from J, with 20 bases between. CDR3 size: 18 residues. CDR3 amino acids: CASSPRLPTDSSGNTIYI. The CDR3 DNA follows: TGTGCCAGCAGCCCGCGCCTCCCCACAGATAGCTCTGGAAACACCATATATATT.

About this clonotype: At one boundary the junction diverges from the germline segment, which might be a read error. V usage is TRBV2 and J usage is TRBJ2-2; 9 nucleotides align to TRBD2. The germline CDR1 and CDR2 sequences are SNHLY and FYNNEI. The CDR3 covers 16 residues. The CDR3 spells CASTQLAGDSTGELFF. The CDR3 nucleotides are TGTGCAAGCACCCAGTTAGCGGGAGATAGCACCGGGGAGCTGTTTTTT.

This clonotype appeared many times. V and J are TRBV11-1 and TRBJ2-4, with a possible D match to TRBD2 (5 bases). V was trimmed by 0 bases and J by 8 bases, leaving 8 bases between them. This CDR3 comprises 13 residues. Germline loops: CDR1 SGHAT, CDR2 FQDESV (reference sequence). The CDR3 nucleotides read TGTGCCAGCAGCTTAGCCTGGGGAGACATTCAGTACTTC. Translating it yields CASSLAWGDIQYF. The entire variable domain, with the rest obtained from reference TRBV11-1 and TRBJ2-4, is as follows: EAEVAQSPRYKITEKSQAVAFWCDPISGHATLYWYRQILGQGPELLVQFQDESVVDDSQLPKDRFSAERLKGVDSTLKIQPAELGDSAMYLCASSLAWGDIQYFGAGTRLSVL.

As to this clonotype: A much more abundant neighbour one base away suggests this may be a read error. The J gene is TRBJ2-2, the V gene TRBV7-8; 7 nucleotides agree with TRBD2. From germline, CDR1 is SGHVS and CDR2 FQNEAQ. This CDR3 is built from 16 residues. This chain's CDR3 is CASSGGSSGYTGKLFF. In nucleotides, the CDR3 is TGTGCCAGCAGCGGCGGGAGTAGCGGGTACACCGGGAAGCTGTTTTTT.

This clonotype has more than one count but fewer than ten. Germline and junction disagree at one end, which may indicate a read error. This chain links TRBV11-2 with TRBJ2-7, with TRBD1 identical over 9 bases. The CDR3 contains 15 residues. The germline gives CDR1 SGHAT, CDR2 FQNNGV. The CDR3 coding sequence is TGTGCCAGCAGCCCCGACAGGGGGGTTTCCTACGAGAAGTACTTC. This sequence encodes CASSPDRGVSYEKYF.

A note on this clonotype: This may be a read error: a much more frequent sequence differs by one nucleotide. The rearrangement uses TRBV14 and TRBJ2-1; 9 nucleotides agree with TRBD1. The germline gives CDR1 SGHDN, CDR2 FVKESK. The CDR3 has 16 amino acids. The CDR3 region is CVSSQDTGTGYNEQFF. The CDR3 DNA reads as TGTGTCAGCAGCCAAGATACCGGGACAGGGTACAATGAGCAGTTCTTC.

This clonotype was counted once. One end of the junction does not line up with germline, which may come from a read error. The rearrangement joins TRBV12-3 or TRBV12-4 to TRBJ1-5; possible D gene TRBD1, 6 bases. This CDR3 region has 14 residues. The CDR3 sequence is CANSLARDNQPQQF. In DNA form, the CDR3 reads TGTGCCAACAGTTTAGCTAGGGACAATCAGCCCCAGCAGTTT.

This sequence joins TRBV24-1 and TRBJ2-7; D not resolved. This CDR3 spans 13 amino acids. Trimming removed 8 bases at V and 0 bases at J, with 10 bases between. CDR1 and CDR2 from the germline V gene are KGHDR and SFDVKD. The chain's CDR3 is CATIAPGSYEQYF. Here the CDR3 DNA reads TGTGCCACCATTGCTCCCGGCTCCTACGAGCAGTACTTC.

To note about this clonotype: A much more abundant neighbour one base away suggests this may be a read error. Here the CDR3 omits its conserved ending phenylalanine or tryptophan, so a read error is the likely source. The rearrangement uses TRBV6-5 and TRBJ2-7; 12 nucleotides match TRBD2. CDR1 is MNHEY, CDR2 SVGAGI, per germline. CDR3 length equals 15 residues. The V and J ends lost 6 bases and 2 bases, in that order; junction bases with no gene match: 5. In nucleotides, the CDR3 is TGTGCCAGCAGATATTGGACTAGCGGGACCTACGAGCAGTACATC. Translating it yields CASRYWTSGTYEQYI.

About this clonotype itself: The junction and the germline gene differ at one end; a read error may be behind it. V and J are TRBV11-2 and TRBJ2-7; 8 nucleotides agree with TRBD2. Per the germline V gene, CDR1 is SGHAT and CDR2 is FQNNGV. The CDR3 extends over 15 amino acids. CDR3 sequence: CVTSSTSGSNGEQYF. The CDR3 nucleotides read TGTGTCACCAGCTCCACGAGCGGGAGCAATGGCGAGCAGTATTTC.

Ten or more counts support this clonotype. CDR3 region: CASSQGAGGVAKNIQYF. The CDR3 bases are TGCGCCAGCAGCCAAGGAGCGGGAGGGGTAGCCAAAAACATTCAGTACTTC. The chain has TRBV4-1 and TRBJ2-4, with 10 bases matching TRBD2. Germline V CDR1 and CDR2: MGHRA, YSYEKL. V was pared by 1 base and J by 0 bases, with 3 bases of the junction left unmatched. The CDR3 consists of 17 residues.

This clonotype occurred many times. The J gene is TRBJ2-7, the V gene TRBV29-1, with D possibly being TRBD1 or TRBD2 (5 bases each). Trimming removed 1 base at V and 4 bases at J, with 17 bases between. Germline CDR1 is SQVTM and CDR2 is ANQGSEA. The length of the CDR3 is 15 residues. The CDR3 reads CSVEVPGRPRYEQYF. CDR3 sequence (DNA): TGCAGCGTTGAAGTCCCGGGACGTCCGAGGTACGAGCAGTACTTC.

This clonotype has ten or more counts. This sequence joins TRBV6-2 or TRBV6-3 and TRBJ1-5, with 8 positions matching TRBD1. V shed 6 bases, J shed 2 bases, and the junction held 15 bases outside the gene matches. This CDR3 spans 18 amino acids. Germline-derived CDR1 and CDR2 are MNHEY and SVGEGT. Here the CDR3 DNA reads TGTGCCAGCAGCCGGACAGGGCTACTGGTAGGAGGCAATCAGCCCCAGCATTTT. Translation gives CASSRTGLLVGGNQPQHF.

As to this clonotype: The junction and the germline gene differ at one end; a read error may be behind it. The chain employs TRBV13 and TRBJ2-7; D not certain. This CDR3 is 12 amino acids long. The germline gives CDR1 PRHDT, CDR2 FYEKMQ (reference sequence). DNA of the CDR3: TGTGCCGGCAGCTTTCCCTTCGACGAGCAGTACTTC. Translated, it gives CAGSFPFDEQYF.

Ten or more counts support this clonotype. The chain couples TRBV12-3 or TRBV12-4 to TRBJ2-7; 10 positions match TRBD1. Trimming removed 3 bases from V and 1 base from J; junction bases left unmatched: 6. This CDR3 has 16 amino acids. The CDR3 DNA reads as TGTGCCAGCAGTTTTAGTAGGACAGGGGGTTCCTACGAGCAGTACTTC. Protein sequence: CASSFSRTGGSYEQYF.

The rearrangement joins TRBV7-8 to TRBJ2-1; maybe TRBD1 (7 bases). CDR3 size: 16 residues. Germline V lookup: CDR1 SGHVS, CDR2 FQNEAQ. The ends were cut back, 2 bases at V and 16 bases at J, with 27 bases in the middle. The CDR3 protein is CASSLRGTEGYNVHFF. Here the CDR3 DNA reads TGTGCCAGCAGCTTACGGGGGACAGAAGGGTACAATGTGCACTTCTTC.

This clonotype was counted between two and nine times. With a much larger clone just one base away, this may be a read error. The chain uses TRBV4-2 and TRBJ2-3; 10 bases agree with TRBD2. This CDR3 has 14 amino acids. Germline CDR1 and CDR2: LGHNA and YNFKEQ. DNA of the CDR3: TGTGCCGGCAGCCCGGGACTAGCGCCAGATACGCAGTATTTT. Protein product: CAGSPGLAPDTQYF.

The rearrangement joins TRBV20-1 to TRBJ2-2, with D possibly being TRBD1 or TRBD2 (5 bases each). Trimming pared 4 bases from V and 5 bases from J, leaving 14 bases between. Germline lookup yields CDR1 DFQATT and CDR2 SNEGSKA (reference sequence). This CDR3 region has 14 residues. The CDR3 coding sequence is TGCAGTGCTACCGCCCGGGGCCAAACCGGGGAGCTGTTTTTT. It codes for CSATARGQTGELFF.